The 14 T cell receptor beta chains below all came from one sample that was sequenced in a study of cytomegalovirus exposure and HLA in healthy donors. The table came from immunoSEQ multiplex PCR; TCRdb's copy has only in-frame clones and leaves some out. Among roughly 350,000 clones listed, roughly 85% were seen once. Sample: PBMCs. The receptors originated from a woman younger than 35 in good health and CMV-seronegative.

This chain links TRBV5-5 with TRBJ2-7, with D possibly TRBD2 on 6 matching bases. The CDR3 is 13 residues long. The V gene's germline CDR1 is SGHKS and CDR2 YYEKEE (reference sequence). The CDR3, as DNA: TGTGTCTCGCGGGGCGGGATCCTCTACGAGCAGTACTTC. This translates into CVSRGGILYEQYF.

The CDR3 spells CASSLLLMNTEAFF. The CDR3 DNA follows: TGTGCCAGCAGCTTACTGCTAATGAACACTGAAGCTTTCTTT. This chain joins TRBV13 and TRBJ1-1; D uncertain. The V gene lost 2 bases and the J gene lost 0 bases, with 7 bases spanning the gap. CDR3 length: 14 amino acids. Per the germline V gene, CDR1 is PRHDT and CDR2 is FYEKMQ (reference sequence).

A few counts support this clone. V is TRBV4-1 and J is TRBJ2-5; TRBD2 might be the D (5 bases). This CDR3 region has 17 residues. The V gene lost 0 bases and the J gene lost 5 bases, with 19 bases spanning the gap. The germline gives CDR1 MGHRA, CDR2 YSYEKL. CDR3 protein: CASSQDLRIGPGETQYF. CDR3 nucleotide sequence: TGCGCCAGCAGCCAAGATCTAAGGATCGGACCGGGGGAGACCCAGTACTTC.

The chain joins TRBV18 to TRBJ2-3; TRBD2 agrees at 7 bases. The V gene's germline CDR1 is KGHSH and CDR2 LQKENI. The V segment lost 1 base and the J segment 0 bases; nucleotides outside the gene matches: 7. CDR3 length: 17 amino acids. This CDR3 is CASSPRRERTSTDTQYF. CDR3 nucleotides: TGTGCCAGCTCACCACGGCGGGAGAGAACTAGCACAGATACGCAGTATTTT.

The chain has TRBV6-1 and TRBJ2-5, with 9 bases identical to TRBD2. J gave up 4 bases and V 1 base, and 7 bases lay outside the gene matches. There are 16 residues in the CDR3. Per germline, CDR1 MNHNS and CDR2 SASEGT. The CDR3 coding sequence is TGTGCCAGCAGTGAAGTTAGCGGGAGTGTAGGAGAGACCCAGTACTTC. Protein sequence: CASSEVSGSVGETQYF.

The chain joins TRBV29-1 to TRBJ1-2, with 10 bases lining up with TRBD1. Germline CDR1 is SQVTM and CDR2 is ANQGSEA. Trimming took 7 bases from V and 6 from J; bases not matched to a gene: 5. The CDR3 spans 12 residues. The CDR3 nucleotides are TGCAGCGCACGGACAGGGGGTGATGGCTACACCTTC. Protein sequence: CSARTGGDGYTF.

This chain links TRBV9 with TRBJ2-1, with 10 nucleotides matching TRBD2. From germline, CDR1 is SGDLS and CDR2 YYNGEE. The J segment lost 6 bases and the V segment lost 0 bases, leaving 6 bases of the junction unmatched. The CDR3 has 16 residues. The CDR3 is CASSVALASGSNEQFF. The CDR3 DNA reads TGTGCCAGCAGCGTAGCTCTGGCTAGCGGGAGCAATGAGCAGTTCTTC. Full variable domain (remainder filled in from reference TRBV9 and TRBJ2-1): DSGVTQTPKHLITATGQRVTLRCSPRSGDLSVYWYQQSLDQGLQFLIQYYNGEERAKGNILERFSAQQFPDLHSELNLSSLELGDSALYFCASSVALASGSNEQFFGPGTRLTVL.

The rearrangement uses TRBV9 and TRBJ2-7, with a possible D match to TRBD2 (7 bases). Germline-derived CDR1 and CDR2 are SGDLS and YYNGEE. The CDR3 extends over 15 amino acids. V was pared by 0 bases and J by 2 bases, with 12 bases between. The CDR3 sequence is CASSVGRGGPYEQYF. The CDR3 DNA sequence: TGTGCCAGCAGCGTAGGTAGGGGGGGACCCTACGAGCAGTACTTC. The full variable domain, completed using reference TRBV9 and TRBJ2-7, is DSGVTQTPKHLITATGQRVTLRCSPRSGDLSVYWYQQSLDQGLQFLIQYYNGEERAKGNILERFSAQQFPDLHSELNLSSLELGDSALYFCASSVGRGGPYEQYFGPGTRLTVT.

J is TRBJ2-1 and V is TRBV7-9; weak D call: TRBD2 (5 bases). V gave up 1 base and J gave up 5 bases, with 15 bases separating them. CDR3 length equals 16 residues. Looked up from germline, CDR1 is SEHNR and CDR2 is FQNEAQ (reference sequence). CDR3 DNA sequence: TGTGCCAGCAGCTTAGAGGTGGGAGTCCTAGACAATGAGCAGTTCTTC. Its protein product is CASSLEVGVLDNEQFF.

J is TRBJ2-5 and V is TRBV27; weak D call: TRBD2 (6 bases). CDR3 length: 16 amino acids. Trimming stripped 1 base from V and 11 bases from J, with 23 bases between. Germline values: CDR1 MNHEY, CDR2 SMNVEV (reference sequence). The CDR3 region has the DNA TGTGCCAGCAGTTTATATGCGGGACTGTCCCCTACGAAGCAGTACTTC. Translating gives CASSLYAGLSPTKQYF.

The chain links TRBV9 to TRBJ2-7; TRBD2 matches at 7 bases. V trimming: 0 bases; J trimming: 4 bases; junction bases outside the gene matches: 7. Germline CDR1 reads SGDLS; CDR2 reads YYNGEE. The CDR3 is 15 amino acids. In DNA, the CDR3 is TGTGCCAGCAGCGTAGGAGTCAGTAGCGGGTACGAGCAGTACTTC. It codes for CASSVGVSSGYEQYF.

The chain recombines TRBV5-1 with TRBJ1-5; 7 nucleotides agree with TRBD1. The CDR3 totals 15 residues. The V gene end was trimmed by 4 bases and the J gene end by 2 bases; junction bases not matched to a gene: 6. Looked up from germline, CDR1 is SGHRS and CDR2 is YFSETQ. CDR3 sequence: CASSEQGYGNQPQHF. The CDR3 nucleotides read TGCGCCAGCAGCGAACAGGGGTATGGCAATCAGCCCCAGCATTTT.

The CDR3 loop is CASSPTGLEGAREQFF. In DNA form, the CDR3 reads TGTGCCAGCAGTCCCACGGGACTCGAGGGCGCAAGGGAGCAGTTCTTC. The V call is TRBV27, the J call TRBJ2-1; maybe TRBD2 (6 bases). The germline V gene encodes CDR1 MNHEY and CDR2 SMNVEV (reference sequence). This CDR3 contains 16 residues. Trimming removed 5 bases from V and 10 bases from J, with 24 bases in between.

V gene TRBV7-6 combines with J gene TRBJ2-3; 10 bases map to TRBD1. This CDR3 has 16 residues. CDR1 and CDR2 from the germline V gene are SGHVS and FNYEAQ. Germline trimming cut 5 bases from V and 4 bases from J; bases unmatched to any gene: 9. The CDR3 region is CASSPETGGVPDTQYF. The CDR3 nucleotides read TGTGCCAGCAGCCCGGAGACAGGGGGCGTTCCAGATACGCAGTATTTT.